Shown below are 7 T cell receptor beta chains from a single sample sequenced in a study of cytomegalovirus exposure and HLA in healthy donors. The PCR ran on 60 Vbeta and 13 Jbeta primers. Assay: immunoSEQ multiplex PCR; the TCRdb copy retains only in-frame clones and omits some. This table holds about 140,000 clones, 70% to 80% found once. The specimen was PBMCs. These receptors originate from a woman aged 45-59 years in good health and CMV-seropositive.

In this sample, this clone turned up a few times. The V gene is TRBV4-2, the J gene TRBJ2-5, with TRBD2 matching 7 bases. CDR3 length: 15 residues. After removal of 0 bases from V and 4 bases from J, the junction contained 5 bases not matched to a gene. Germline V gene lookup returns CDR1 LGHNA and CDR2 YNFKEQ. The CDR3 loop is CASSQDFGGGETQYF. The CDR3 region has the DNA TGTGCCAGCAGCCAAGATTTTGGCGGGGGAGAGACCCAGTACTTC.

The chain combines TRBV2 with TRBJ2-1; TRBD1 matches at 7 bases. Germline V gives CDR1 SNHLY, CDR2 FYNNEI. CDR3 length: 13 amino acids. The V segment lost 4 bases and the J segment 9 bases; nucleotides outside the gene matches: 6. DNA for the CDR3: TGTGCCAGCAGTGCTACAGGGGTAGGTGAGCAGTTCTTC. This translates into CASSATGVGEQFF.

About this clone itself: The same CDR3 also results from other DNA sequences found in this sample. This chain links TRBV5-4 with TRBJ2-7; 11 bases line up with TRBD2. Germline CDR1 reads SGHNT; CDR2 reads YYREEE (reference sequence). J gave up 4 bases and V 5 bases, and 5 bases lay outside the gene matches. This CDR3 has 14 residues. The CDR3 loop reads CASSFSGGAYEQYF. CDR3 sequence (DNA): TGTGCCAGCAGTTTTAGCGGGGGGGCGTACGAGCAGTACTTC.

The V gene is TRBV18, the J gene TRBJ1-2, with a tentative D call TRBD1 (5 bases). The CDR3 is 15 amino acids. V lost 3 bases to trimming and J lost 6 bases, with 17 bases between them. Germline CDR1 KGHSH, CDR2 LQKENI. CDR3 region: CASSPVAGSVNGYTF. The CDR3 DNA sequence: TGTGCCAGCTCACCGGTGGCAGGGTCTGTGAATGGCTACACCTTC.

The gene calls are TRBV5-4 and TRBJ2-5, with TRBD2 matching over 8 bases. With 4 bases clipped from V and 5 bases from J, the junction kept 7 bases outside the gene matches. CDR1 and CDR2 (germline): SGHNT, YYREEE (reference sequence). The CDR3 length is 14 residues. The CDR3 region is CASSDRGGRETQYF. The CDR3, as DNA: TGTGCCAGCAGCGATCGGGGGGGCCGGGAGACCCAGTACTTC.

The gene calls are TRBV4-2 and TRBJ2-3; 12 nucleotides agree with TRBD2. There are 15 residues in the CDR3. Germline V gives CDR1 LGHNA, CDR2 YNFKEQ. The junction had 0 bases not matched to a gene; V was cut back by 1 base and J by 4 bases. CDR3 nucleotide sequence: TGTGCCAGCAGCCAAGGACTAGCGGGGGCAGATACGCAGTATTTT. This gives the protein CASSQGLAGADTQYF.

The J gene is TRBJ2-2, the V gene TRBV7-2; D is uncertain. The CDR3 covers 15 residues. Germline assignment: CDR1 SGHTA and CDR2 FQGNSA. Trimming removed 2 bases at V and 6 bases at J, with 13 bases between. DNA of the CDR3: TGTGCCAGCAGCTTAATGAGAGATCATGCCGGGGAGCTGTTTTTT. It translates to CASSLMRDHAGELFF.